This T cell receptor (beta chain) was observed in a study of T cell changes during pregnancy in multiple sclerosis. Generated by immunoSEQ multiplex PCR, the TCRdb table keeps only in-frame clones and is missing some. The sample holds over 60,000 clones, around 91% seen once. V gave up 6 bases and J gave up 1 base, with 12 bases separating them. The CDR3 covers 15 residues. Germline lookup yields CDR1 SEHNR and CDR2 FQNEAQ (reference sequence). The material was peripheral blood, obtained in the third trimester of pregnancy. V usage is TRBV7-9 and J usage is TRBJ2-2; D is perhaps TRBD2 (6 bases). The TCR comes from a female donor in good health, enrolled as a control in a pregnancy study. CDR3 region: CASSYTAGNTGELFF. The DNA for the CDR3 is TGTGCCAGCAGTTACACAGCGGGGAACACCGGGGAGCTGTTTTTT.